One sample yielded the 30 T cell receptor beta chains listed below, sequenced in a study of spatial heterogeneity in lung cancer. Documented time point: sample taken at primary tumor resection. Tumor, nontumor lung or frozen PBMC supplied whole RNA, sequenced without sorting. TCRdb analysed the 5' RACE reads with MiXCR anew, one entry per CDR3 protein. The sample lists over 6,500 distinct CDR3 sequences, approximately 4% occurring once. The sequences come from normal lung tissue next to the tumor, collected at surgery. All receptors come from a female donor with early-stage non-small cell lung cancer.

This clonotype ranks as medium-sized. A library prepared for alpha chains yielded this beta chain as an off-target read; its size is of little meaning. The chain employs TRBV3-1 and TRBJ1-1; D not resolved. The V gene lost 2 bases and the J gene lost 2 bases, with 15 bases spanning the gap. Germline loops: CDR1 LGHDT, CDR2 YNNKEL (reference sequence). This CDR3 is 16 amino acids long. The CDR3 region has the DNA TGTGCCAGCAGCCAATTGTATCCAGTGAGTAACACTGAAGCTTTCTTT. Its translation: CASSQLYPVSNTEAFF.

This clonotype was observed at least ten times. A library prepared for alpha chains yielded this beta chain as an off-target read; its size is of little meaning. J is TRBJ1-1 and V is TRBV14; D ambiguous. The germline V gene encodes CDR1 SGHDN and CDR2 FVKESK. The CDR3 contains 14 residues. V was trimmed by 0 bases and J by 4 bases, leaving 9 bases between them. The CDR3 loop is CASSQDIGSTEAFF. The CDR3 nucleotides are TGTGCCAGCAGCCAAGATATAGGGAGCACTGAAGCTTTCTTT.

This clonotype was counted at least ten times. This beta chain is a stray sequence in a library constructed for alpha chains; its clone size is not meaningful. V gene TRBV7-9 combines with J gene TRBJ1-6; D might be TRBD1 (5 bases). This CDR3 contains 12 residues. The V gene lost 6 bases and the J gene lost 7 bases, with 7 bases spanning the gap. Germline values: CDR1 SEHNR, CDR2 FQNEAQ (reference sequence). The CDR3 loop reads CASREGNSPLHF. Written as DNA, the CDR3 is TGTGCCAGCAGGGAGGGGAATTCACCCCTCCACTTT.

This clonotype has a count of ten or more. The library was prepared for alpha chains; this beta chain is a stray read, so its frequency means little. This chain links TRBV7-6 with TRBJ2-1; D is unclear. The V end was cut by 1 base, the J end by 7 bases, with 5 bases between. From germline, CDR1 is SGHVS and CDR2 FNYEAQ. The CDR3 contains 12 residues. In nucleotides, the CDR3 is TGTGCCAGCAGCTTAGGACGGAATGAGCAGTTCTTC. Translating it yields CASSLGRNEQFF.

This clonotype was recorded at least ten times. In a library made to pick up alpha chains, this beta chain is a stray read with a size that means little. The chain is built from TRBV6-5 and TRBJ1-6; D may be TRBD1 (6 bases). The CDR3 contains 17 residues. The ends were cut back, 0 bases at V and 6 bases at J, with 15 bases in the middle. Germline loops: CDR1 MNHEY, CDR2 SVGAGI. DNA of the CDR3: TGTGCCAGCAGTTACTCACTCCCAGGGGAGGCTAATTCACCCCTCCACTTT. Protein: CASSYSLPGEANSPLHF.

Relative to its sample, this clonotype is medium-sized. In a library made to pick up alpha chains, this beta chain is a stray read with a size that means little. The rearrangement uses TRBV5-6 and TRBJ2-3; D is possibly TRBD1 (6 bases). Germline-derived CDR1 and CDR2 are SGHDT and YYEEEE. This CDR3 contains 16 residues. The V end was cut by 0 bases, the J end by 1 base, with 12 bases between. The CDR3 spells CASSLGSAGGTDTQYF. DNA of the CDR3: TGTGCCAGCAGCTTGGGGAGCGCAGGGGGCACAGATACGCAGTATTTT.

For this clonotype: Found in a library prepared for alpha chains, this beta chain is an off-target read, and its abundance has little meaning. This chain uses TRBV6-5 with TRBJ1-1; no clear D gene. The germline gives CDR1 MNHEY, CDR2 SVGAGI. CDR3 length equals 13 residues. The V gene lost 2 bases and the J gene lost 5 bases, with 9 bases spanning the gap. This chain's CDR3 is CASSYALGTEAFF. CDR3 in DNA: TGTGCCAGCAGTTACGCTCTGGGGACTGAAGCTTTCTTT.

At least ten counts were recorded for this clonotype. The size of this beta chain means little, since it is a stray read in a library made for alpha chains. The chain is built from TRBV19 and TRBJ2-3, with 11 bases lining up with TRBD2. The J segment lost 4 bases and the V segment lost 7 bases, leaving 7 bases of the junction unmatched. The CDR3 is 15 amino acids. CDR1 and CDR2 (germline): LNHDA, SQIVND (reference sequence). The CDR3 sequence is CASNPSGGTPDTQYF. For the CDR3, the DNA is TGTGCCAGTAATCCTAGCGGGGGGACCCCAGATACGCAGTATTTT.

The sample holds many counts of this clonotype. This beta chain is a stray read from a library made for alpha chains; its abundance is not meaningful. The chain employs TRBV4-3 and TRBJ1-4; D may be TRBD1 (5 bases). The V gene's germline CDR1 is LGHNA and CDR2 YSLEER. Trimming left V 0 bases short and J 8 bases short, with 13 bases between. This CDR3 has 15 amino acids. The CDR3 loop is CASSQDGTRLEKLFF. CDR3 DNA: TGCGCCAGCAGCCAAGATGGGACCAGGTTGGAAAAACTGTTTTTT.

This clonotype was recorded many times. This beta chain appears as a stray read in a library generated for alpha chains; its size is not informative. CDR3 coding DNA: TGTGCCAGCAGCCACCTGGACAGGGGTAATTCACCCCTCCACTTT. This codes for CASSHLDRGNSPLHF. This rearrangement joins TRBV3-1 to TRBJ1-6; 9 nucleotides match TRBD1. CDR3 length: 15 residues. Germline loops: CDR1 LGHDT, CDR2 YNNKEL (reference sequence). The J segment lost 6 bases and the V segment lost 3 bases, leaving 3 bases of the junction unmatched.

Points on this clonotype: In a library made to pick up alpha chains, this beta chain is a stray read with a size that means little. The chain employs TRBV6-1 and TRBJ1-1; TRBD1 matches at 9 bases. CDR3 length: 15 amino acids. The V and J ends lost 4 bases and 8 bases, in that order; junction bases with no gene match: 11. Germline CDR1 and CDR2: MNHNS and SASEGT. The CDR3, as DNA: TGTGCCAGCAGTGCCCTACCCGGACAGGGGCTAGAAGCTTTCTTT. Translating it yields CASSALPGQGLEAFF.

This clonotype is medium-sized by share. This beta chain is an off-target read within a library intended for alpha chains, so its frequency means little. The chain is built from TRBV2 and TRBJ1-1; D perhaps matches TRBD1 (6 bases). The CDR3 runs 16 residues. The germline V gene encodes CDR1 SNHLY and CDR2 FYNNEI. The ends were cut back, 4 bases at V and 3 bases at J, with 18 bases in the middle. The CDR3 sequence: CASSATGRVVDTEAFF. Written as DNA, the CDR3 is TGTGCCAGCAGTGCTACAGGGCGGGTGGTCGACACTGAAGCTTTCTTT.

About this clonotype: Since a much larger clone is just one base distant, this may be a read error. The library was built for alpha chains, so this beta chain is an off-target read and its size means little. The rearrangement uses TRBV20-1 and TRBJ2-7; TRBD1 aligns across 7 bases. The ends lost 1 base at V and 5 bases at J; junction bases unmatched: 11. Germline V gene lookup returns CDR1 DFQATT and CDR2 SNEGSKA (reference sequence). The CDR3 contains 15 residues. CDR3 residues: CSARGIQGRPHEQYF. The DNA for the CDR3 is TGCAGTGCTAGAGGCATACAGGGGCGACCCCACGAGCAGTACTTC.

The sample holds many counts of this clonotype. This beta chain appears as a stray read in a library generated for alpha chains; its size is not informative. The chain has TRBV29-1 and TRBJ2-1, with 8 bases that match TRBD2. CDR1 is SQVTM and CDR2 is ANQGSEA in the germline V gene. The CDR3 is 14 residues long. The V and J ends lost 1 base and 7 bases, in that order; junction bases with no gene match: 6. CDR3: CSVEGTGGANEQFF. The CDR3, as DNA: TGCAGCGTTGAAGGGACCGGGGGGGCTAATGAGCAGTTCTTC.

By sample share, this clonotype is medium-sized (0.01 to 0.1%). This beta chain appears as a stray read in a library generated for alpha chains; its size is not informative. This chain links TRBV28 with TRBJ2-7, with 7 bases aligning to TRBD1. V gave up 6 bases and J gave up 6 bases; unmatched junction bases: 8. The V gene's germline CDR1 is MDHEN and CDR2 SYDVKM. The CDR3 has 13 residues. CDR3 sequence (DNA): TGTGCCAGCAGGAGATTGACAGGGCCCGAGCAGTACTTC. This encodes CASRRLTGPEQYF.

Many counts were recorded for this clonotype. Since the library was made to target alpha chains, this beta chain is a stray read and its abundance is not meaningful. This sequence joins TRBV11-1 and TRBJ2-5; tentative D call: TRBD1 (5 bases). Per the germline V gene, CDR1 is SGHAT and CDR2 is FQDESV (reference sequence). Between the trimmed V and J ends, which lost 1 base and 3 bases, there was a span of 6 bases. This CDR3 contains 13 residues. The CDR3 sequence: CASSLEGEETQYF. The DNA of the CDR3 is TGTGCCAGCAGCTTAGAAGGGGAAGAGACCCAGTACTTC.

This clonotype was observed many times. Because the library targeted alpha chains, this beta chain is an off-target read whose size means little. This chain joins TRBV20-1 and TRBJ2-4; D uncertain. Germline assignment: CDR1 DFQATT and CDR2 SNEGSKA (reference sequence). Trimming left V 0 bases short and J 6 bases short, with 9 bases between. The CDR3 length is 13 residues. The CDR3 spells CSARDSTSNIQYF. CDR3 in DNA: TGCAGTGCTAGAGATTCGACGTCAAACATTCAGTACTTC.

This clonotype showed up many times. This beta chain is a stray sequence in a library constructed for alpha chains; its clone size is not meaningful. The chain recombines TRBV7-8 with TRBJ2-3; D possibly corresponds to TRBD1 (5 bases). The CDR3 runs to 15 residues. Trimming removed 5 bases from V and 6 bases from J, with 18 bases in between. The germline V gene encodes CDR1 SGHVS and CDR2 FQNEAQ. DNA for the CDR3: TGTGCCAGCAGCATCCGAAGGGGCAAAGGGGATACGCAGTATTTT. Its translation is CASSIRRGKGDTQYF.

A remark on this clonotype: A much bigger clone sits one base away, suggesting this may be a read error. This beta chain appears as a stray read in a library generated for alpha chains; its size is not informative. V usage is TRBV7-7 and J usage is TRBJ2-5, with TRBD1 matching 8 bases. The germline V gene has CDR1 SSHAT and CDR2 FNYEAQ (reference sequence). The CDR3 runs 15 residues. CDR3 coding DNA: TGTGCTAGCAGCTTAGGACAGGGCATGTCGGAGACCCAGAACTTC. Protein product: CASSLGQGMSETQNF.

In its sample, this clonotype is medium-sized. As an off-target read in a library built for alpha chains, this beta chain has a frequency of little significance. The rearrangement links TRBV6-5 to TRBJ1-5; D perhaps matches TRBD1 (6 bases). Per the germline V gene, CDR1 is MNHEY and CDR2 is SVGAGI. V was pared by 7 bases and J by 11 bases, with 24 bases between. CDR3 length equals 15 residues. Here the CDR3 DNA reads TGTGCCAGCACCCCCCGAGGGGGTGGTAGTCAAGCCCAGCATTTT. The encoded protein is CASTPRGGGSQAQHF.

Ten or more counts support this clonotype. This beta chain came through as a stray read in a library set up for alpha chains, and its size says little. The gene calls are TRBV7-3 and TRBJ2-1; tentative D call: TRBD1 (6 bases). The CDR3 covers 13 residues. CDR1 SGHTA and CDR2 FQGTGA come from the germline V gene. The V end was cut by 6 bases, the J end by 8 bases, with 14 bases between. As DNA, the CDR3 is TGTGCCAGCAGTCAACTACAGGGCCATGAGCAGTTCTTC. It translates to CASSQLQGHEQFF.

This clonotype has at least ten counts. This beta chain lies outside the target of a library built for alpha chains; its clone size means little. The genes are TRBV20-1 and TRBJ2-3; 10 bases agree with TRBD2. The V gene's germline CDR1 is DFQATT and CDR2 SNEGSKA (reference sequence). The CDR3 sequence is 15 residues long. The ends lost 6 bases at V and 11 bases at J; junction bases unmatched: 17. The CDR3 spells CSAPPLTSGRILQYF. CDR3 DNA: TGCAGTGCCCCACCTCTGACTAGCGGGCGGATCTTGCAGTATTTT.

By frequency in the sample, this clonotype is medium-sized (0.01 to 0.1%). A library prepared for alpha chains yielded this beta chain as an off-target read; its size is of little meaning. The gene calls are TRBV28 and TRBJ1-2, with D tentatively TRBD1 (6 bases). Germline CDR1 reads MDHEN; CDR2 reads SYDVKM. Trimming stripped 7 bases from V and 0 bases from J, with 15 bases between. The CDR3 is 15 amino acids. CDR3: CASILGTLANYGYTF. The CDR3 region has the DNA TGTGCCAGCATCTTGGGGACACTAGCTAACTATGGCTACACCTTC.

This clonotype was found many times. A library prepared for alpha chains yielded this beta chain as an off-target read; its size is of little meaning. This rearrangement joins TRBV6-6 to TRBJ1-4; 7 nucleotides line up with TRBD1. This CDR3 comprises 15 residues. The V and J ends lost 4 bases and 3 bases, in that order; junction bases with no gene match: 5. From germline, CDR1 is MNHNY and CDR2 SVGAGI (reference sequence). The CDR3, as DNA: TGTGCCAGCAGTTTAGGACAGGACTCTAATGAAAAACTGTTTTTT. Its protein is CASSLGQDSNEKLFF.

This clonotype was picked up many times. The library was prepared for alpha chains; this beta chain is a stray read, so its frequency means little. The chain combines TRBV20-1 with TRBJ2-7; D may be TRBD1 (6 bases). V lost 1 base to trimming and J lost 7 bases, with 8 bases between them. This CDR3 has 11 residues. CDR1 is DFQATT and CDR2 is SNEGSKA in the germline V gene (reference sequence). Here the CDR3 reads CSARAGVEQYF. CDR3 DNA sequence: TGCAGTGCTAGAGCAGGGGTTGAGCAGTACTTC.

This clonotype was seen many times. As an off-target read in a library built for alpha chains, this beta chain has a frequency of little significance. CDR3 bases: TGTGCCAGCAGCCAAGCCCGGGGAGAGACCCAGTACTTC. Protein sequence: CASSQARGETQYF. This chain connects TRBV4-2 to TRBJ2-5; tentatively, D is TRBD2 (5 bases). Germline V CDR1 and CDR2: LGHNA, YNFKEQ. The CDR3 length is 13 residues. V lost 1 base to trimming and J lost 4 bases, with 7 bases between them.

In the case of this clonotype: This beta chain came through as a stray read in a library set up for alpha chains, and its size says little. The genes are TRBV7-2 and TRBJ1-2; maybe TRBD1 (6 bases). CDR3 length equals 14 residues. V lost 4 bases and J lost 3, with 12 bases in between. The germline CDR1 and CDR2 sequences are SGHTA and FQGNSA. Written as DNA, the CDR3 is TGTGCCAGCAGCTCTAGGGACAACTACTATGGCTACACCTTC. Its protein is CASSSRDNYYGYTF.

This clonotype was seen only a few times. The library was built for alpha chains, so this beta chain is an off-target read and its size means little. The V gene is TRBV5-1, the J gene TRBJ2-3; D remains unclear. Germline CDR1 reads SGHRS; CDR2 reads YFSETQ. Trimming shortened V by 1 base and J by 6 bases, and 9 bases separated the two germline ends. The CDR3 spans 13 residues. The CDR3 bases are TGCGCCAGCAGCTTGCTCCCTGGGGATACGCAGTATTTT. This gives the protein CASSLLPGDTQYF.

This clonotype was seen ten or more times. A library made for alpha chains picked up this beta chain off target, so its size means little. The chain couples TRBV10-3 to TRBJ2-1; D uncertain. The germline gives CDR1 ENHRY, CDR2 SYGVKD. The V and J ends lost 3 bases and 10 bases respectively, with 13 bases between them. The CDR3 covers 13 residues. The CDR3 spells CAISDPPPGEQFF. The DNA for the CDR3 is TGTGCCATCAGTGATCCCCCCCCCGGAGAGCAGTTCTTC.

This clonotype was counted ten times or more. This beta chain slipped into a library made for alpha chains as a stray read, so its size is not meaningful. This chain joins TRBV6-5 and TRBJ2-6; 7 positions agree with TRBD2. Germline V gene sequence: CDR1 MNHEY, CDR2 SVGAGI. The CDR3 sequence is 17 residues long. Trimming took 7 bases from V and 0 from J; bases not matched to a gene: 9. CDR3 DNA sequence: TGTGCCAGCAAAACCTTAGGCGGGGGCTCTGGGGCCAACGTCCTGACTTTC. Translating it yields CASKTLGGGSGANVLTF.